This entry features one T cell receptor beta chain sequence. This specimen belongs to a study of T cell changes during pregnancy in multiple sclerosis. The germline gives CDR1 SGHNT, CDR2 YYREEE (reference sequence). The CDR3 extends over 14 amino acids. V lost 0 bases, J lost 0 bases, and 6 bases lay in between. Sequenced by immunoSEQ multiplex PCR; TCRdb stores in-frame clones only, minus some. The sample has around 24,000 clones, approximately 86% seen once; the top ten hold approximately 13%. This chain links TRBV5-4 with TRBJ1-2, with a possible D match to TRBD1 (6 bases). The source of this sequence is a female donor in good health, enrolled as a control in a pregnancy study. The input for sequencing was CD8+ T cells from peripheral blood mononuclear cells, taken in the first trimester of pregnancy. The CDR3 DNA is TGTGCCAGCAGCTTGGCAGGGGCTAACTATGGCTACACCTTC. It yields the protein CASSLAGANYGYTF.